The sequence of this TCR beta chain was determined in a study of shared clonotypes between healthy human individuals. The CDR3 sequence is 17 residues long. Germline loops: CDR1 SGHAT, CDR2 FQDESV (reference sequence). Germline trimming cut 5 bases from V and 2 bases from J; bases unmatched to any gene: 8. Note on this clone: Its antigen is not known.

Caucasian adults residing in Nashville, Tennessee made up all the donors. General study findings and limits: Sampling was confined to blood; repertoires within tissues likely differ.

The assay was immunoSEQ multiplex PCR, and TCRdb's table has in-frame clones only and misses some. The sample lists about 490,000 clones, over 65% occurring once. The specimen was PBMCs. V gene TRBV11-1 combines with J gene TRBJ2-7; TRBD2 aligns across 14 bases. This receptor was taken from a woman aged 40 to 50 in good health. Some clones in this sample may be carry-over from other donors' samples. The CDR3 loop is CASSPGTSGSTTYEQYF. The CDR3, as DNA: TGTGCCAGCAGCCCAGGGACTAGCGGGAGTACAACCTACGAGCAGTACTTC.